Included here is one T cell receptor beta chain sequence, with context. This clone was seen a handful of times. This clone's antigen is unknown. Base quality data are lacking; no much larger clone is found one base away. V ends up 4 bases short and J 1 base short, with an unmatched junction base count of 11. CDR1 is given as MNHEY and CDR2 as SMNVEV, both from the germline V gene (reference sequence). The CDR3 runs 18 residues from the cysteine to the phenylalanine. Kept here is only the CDR3 DNA, which spans 54 bases and is read in frame from base 1. These data belong to a study of cytomegalovirus exposure and HLA in healthy donors (dated 2017 in TCRdb). Notes on the research overall: In an earlier analysis of several hundred of the donors, approximately 300 Gb of sequence data and just under 120 million unique TCR beta sequences from 150 million to 200 million T cells were reported. The T cell repertoires of 666 subjects were profiled by immunosequencing and related to cytomegalovirus serostatus. A later analysis re-examined previously published TCR beta repertoires from about 670 donors and added high-resolution HLA genotyping to investigate patterns of TCR occurrence. Typing coverage differed by locus: A, B, C, DRB1 and DQB1 were typed in roughly 620-630 donors, DQA1 in about 510, DPA1 in around 580, and DPB1 in just under 490. Because of strong linkage in the cohort, five DR-DQ haplotypes were treated as single units for association and clustering. Rather than drawing on any new phenotypic data, the later analysis identified candidate immune exposures from TCR beta sequences and the way those sequences occurred across donors. Among some 400 genotyped donors of the cohort, an average of 235,054 unique TCR beta nucleotide sequences were sequenced per donor, roughly 20% of them non-productive. All discovery cohort repertoires had been generated on a single sequencing platform. Among the roughly 400 genotyped donors, around 81% belonged to the genetic ancestry cluster associated with self-reported Caucasian donors. Donor age, sex, ethnicity and CMV serostatus were compiled alongside the repertoire data. Besides the first cohort of around 670 subjects, a separate validation cohort made up of some 110 different subjects was used. Genome-wide SNP genotypes for about three fifths of the roughly 670 donors were used in a later genetic analysis, which treated that subset as a discovery cohort. The study aimed to test whether signatures of past pathogen exposure could be identified by cataloging public T cell receptors. HLA typing covered class I and class II loci at four-digit resolution. Roughly 300 gigabases of sequencing data and approximately 85 million unique TCR sequences were included in an early release covering under 650 HLA-typed donors. High-throughput TCR immunosequencing, statistical association of individual TCRs with disease status, and machine learning were combined to predict cytomegalovirus infection status. An earlier analysis of approximately 500 of the donors applied high-throughput TCR beta sequencing to assess whether each TCR beta V gene segment acted as functional or pseudogenic.

The cohort comprised fewer than 750 healthy bone marrow donors. Cohort members were all nominally healthy when sampled, although unrecorded immune exposures were likely present. The donor tested CMV seropositive and was one of the 289 seropositive cohort members. A peripheral blood sample was provided by each donor, and peripheral blood mononuclear cells were used for TCR beta sequencing. Genomic DNA extraction from the blood cell samples was performed with the Qiagen DNeasy Blood Extraction Kit. Overall results and qualifications from the work: Most TCR sequences were observed very rarely across donors, whereas some public TCRs were present in many individuals. The presence/absence analyses assumed that sequencing depth was roughly uniform across donors, and that assumption may not be true. A further reported finding was that TCR beta sequences accurately predicted the HLA-A and HLA-B alleles for most subjects in the first cohort. Correlated functional status among segregating V segments might be attributable to linkage disequilibrium, but an unknown experimental factor could not be ruled out. The only immune exposure information available for the cohort was CMV serostatus. The study gave a list of over 150 TCR beta chains associated with cytomegalovirus. V-gene and J-gene trimming of TCR beta chains was associated with a missense DCLRE1C variant in a later genetic analysis, and the association was replicated in an independent cohort. In vitro tests confirmed that a few of the cytomegalovirus-associated TCR beta chains recognize cytomegalovirus antigens. It was suggested by the authors that the approach could potentially be generalized to other disease states and immunological phenotypes. A cluster of highly shared sequence variants was judged likely to represent a technical artifact of the sequencing pipeline. In a later analysis, some 18,000 TCR beta sequences were associated with specific HLA alleles at a false discovery rate of 0.05. Because some donors lacked HLA typing at each locus, the association tests relied only on the typed subset. Some IMGT-functional V segments, including TRBV6-2 and TRBV6-3, could not be told apart with the 87-base-pair reads, so those segments were excluded. A later analysis reported that several top co-occurrence clusters appeared linked to parvovirus B19, influenza, CMV and Epstein-Barr virus. The earlier analysis of approximately 590 of the donors excluded some 16 rarely observed V segments, including chromosome 9 orphons, because counts were too low. The classifier was reported to diagnose cytomegalovirus status with high specificity and sensitivity in both the original cohort and the validation cohort. Assigning TCR associations to individual alleles was difficult when HLA alleles, especially DR and DQ, strongly co-occurred. According to a later analysis, TCR association rates differed among HLA loci, with DRB1 alleles showing the most associated TCRs and HLA-C alleles showing the fewest. Only TCR beta chains were sequenced in this cohort, and the absence of alpha or paired-chain data limited detectable features. A later analysis found that HLA-associated TCR beta chains were more clonally expanded and had lower generation probabilities than equally common non-associated chains. According to a later analysis, most CMV-associated TCR beta chains appeared to be HLA-restricted, and the HLA associations seemed to be driven largely by CMV exposure. In an earlier analysis of more than 500 of the donors, most TCR beta V segments appeared in productive rearrangements about 87% or about 30% of the time, broadly matching IMGT annotations. A later genetic analysis reported fewer N-insertions in productive TCRs among donors in an Asian-associated ancestry cluster than the approximately 670-donor mean.

The library was obtained by the immunoSEQ multiplex PCR assay. The multiplex PCR relied on a mix of 60 forward primers for TCR Vbeta segments and 13 reverse primers for TCR Jbeta segments. The CDR3 region of rearranged TCR beta genes was amplified from genomic DNA with a multiplex PCR assay. On the Illumina HiSeq System, the amplified TCR beta libraries were sequenced as 87-base-pair reads. In the authors' own workflow: A later analysis counted approximately 74 million unique TCR beta chains across the 600 to 850 repertoires, and roughly 9.9 million of these chains were shared by at least two donors. A nearest-neighbor algorithm error-corrected the raw reads and collapsed the reads into unique sequences, merging closely related sequences to remove PCR and sequencing errors. CDR3 sequences were aligned to IMGT reference sequences to assign V, D and J gene segments. For a sequence to be retained, at least a six-nucleotide match to both a V gene segment and a J gene segment was required. Rearrangements were classified as productive when the CDR3 lacked stop codons and remained in frame with V and J, and all other rearrangements were classified as non-productive. CDR3 was defined by IMGT convention, running from the second conserved V-encoded cysteine to the conserved J-encoded phenylalanine. The earlier analysis of a few hundred of the donors excluded any sequence lacking an unambiguous match to a single V gene segment. In an earlier analysis of several hundred of the donors, a V segment was called functional when productive rearrangements were above 56.7%, and segregating when the standard deviation between donors exceeded 5%. A statistical classification framework was built to diagnose cytomegalovirus status from the catalog of TCR beta chain sequences. V and J gene assignment, in a later analysis, came from comparing TCR nucleotide sequences with IMGT/GENE-DB human TR gene sequences. Using the TCRdist pipeline, a later analysis assigned CDR3 sequences along with most-parsimonious VDJ recombination scenarios. In a later analysis, each TCR beta chain was defined by its CDR3 amino acid sequence together with its V-gene family, and reads lacking a unique V-gene family were excluded. To address suspected cross-contamination and a sequencing artifact, a later analysis removed over 500 highly shared, low-generation-probability nucleotide sequences. For each public chain, a later analysis derived a clonal expansion index from normalized ranks of inferred template counts within each repertoire. Generation probabilities in a later analysis came from a VDJ recombination model fitted to out-of-frame rearrangements, and those results were checked against IGoR. A later analysis scored TCR-TCR, TCR-HLA and TCR-CMV co-occurrence with hypergeometric tests, applying a repertoire-size bias correction to TCR pairs. A later analysis estimated false discovery rates by permuting HLA or CMV assignments 20 times. In a later analysis, co-occurring TCRs were grouped using DBSCAN, with TCRdist sequence similarity added in when clustering inside HLA-allele-positive subsets. Repertoires with fewer than 30,000 or more than 120,000 public chains, plus five repertoires with anomalous nucleotide sharing, were excluded from co-occurrence clustering. Drawn from immuneACCESS, this table holds only the in-frame rearrangements with V and J called that TCRdb kept. Clones are partly lost; checked studies trace under half to an unresolved V gene and leave the rest unexplained. The DNA was the basis for D and trimming; V, J and clone size are from that table. The sample table contains some 140,000 clones; only one count was recorded for around 81% of them. The biggest ten clones account for around 5.6% of the sample.

The specimen was PBMCs. The rearranged segments are TRBV27 and TRBJ1-5, and 9 junction bases match TRBD1. The TCR was taken from a woman aged 40 to 50 in good health and CMV-seropositive. The nucleotide sequence is TGTGCCAGCAGTTCCTACACAGGGGGCCGGGTAAGCAATCAGCCCCAGCATTTT. Protein translation: CASSSYTGGRVSNQPQHF.